This T cell receptor beta chain is from a study of shared clonotypes between healthy human individuals. This clone appeared a single time. Its antigen is not identified. The study separated CD4+ cells into CD45RA+ naive and CD45RA-negative memory subsets. Here immunoSEQ multiplex PCR was the method, and the copy in TCRdb shows in-frame clones only, minus some. The sample lists over 850,000 clones; around 78% were seen once. Points from the study as a whole: Clonotypes shared by all four sorted-subset donors had higher generation probabilities than non-shared clonotypes.

The J segment lost 1 base and the V segment lost 0 bases, leaving 3 bases of the junction unmatched. There are 17 residues in the CDR3. Germline V gives CDR1 SGHRS, CDR2 YFSETQ. The J gene is TRBJ2-6, the V gene TRBV5-1; 8 nucleotides match TRBD1. The TCR sequence derives from a man in his late teens or twenties in good health. Some clones in this sample may be carry-over from other donors' samples. The sample consisted of memory CD4+ T cells from PBMCs. Indicated subset: CD45RA-negative fraction. Written as DNA, the CDR3 is TGCGCCAGCAGCTTGGCCAGACAGGGGTCTGGGGCCAACGTCCTGACTTTC. Translation: CASSLARQGSGANVLTF.